The 16 T cell receptor beta chains below come from one sample, sequenced in a study of beta chain features in type 1 diabetes. Reverse transcribing all isolated RNA meant expressed TCRB transcripts were sequenced. The data were produced by immunoSEQ multiplex PCR, yet TCRdb's version contains in-frame clones alone and is incomplete. This table has over 500,000 clones, roughly a sixth appearing once. Source material: naive CD4+ T cells from blood. These receptors came from a man in his late teens or twenties in good health.

The chain links TRBV9 to TRBJ1-1; 10 bases align to TRBD1. This CDR3 region has 18 residues. V was pared by 2 bases and J by 4 bases, with 14 bases of the junction left unmatched. Germline V gene lookup returns CDR1 SGDLS and CDR2 YYNGEE. CDR3 DNA: TGTGCCAGCAGCGTCTCTTCGAAACGGACAGGGGGAGGCACTGAAGCTTTCTTT. Translation: CASSVSSKRTGGGTEAFF.

The genes are TRBV5-1 and TRBJ2-1; 7 bases match TRBD1. Trimming took 0 bases from V and 4 from J; bases not matched to a gene: 4. The CDR3 totals 15 residues. CDR1 SGHRS and CDR2 YFSETQ come from the germline V gene. In DNA form, the CDR3 reads TGCGCCAGCAGCTTGGGACAGGGAGTTTACAATGAGCAGTTCTTC. Protein: CASSLGQGVYNEQFF.

This clone has only a few counts. This chain joins TRBV29-1 and TRBJ2-2; 9 bases fit TRBD1. The CDR3 totals 14 residues. In germline, CDR1 is SQVTM, CDR2 ANQGSEA. The junction had 3 bases not matched to a gene; V was cut back by 4 bases and J by 3 bases. Here the CDR3 DNA reads TGCAGCGTTGGGGACAGGGTTCACACCGGGGAGCTGTTTTTT. This codes for CSVGDRVHTGELFF.

In its sample, this clone was seen a few times. The chain has TRBV9 and TRBJ1-5; D remains ambiguous. CDR3 length: 15 residues. Germline values: CDR1 SGDLS, CDR2 YYNGEE. The V and J ends lost 5 bases and 1 base respectively, with 13 bases between them. This chain's CDR3 is CASSLGLSSNQPQHF. DNA for the CDR3: TGTGCCAGCAGTCTTGGACTGAGCAGCAATCAGCCCCAGCATTTT.

The rearrangement uses TRBV28 and TRBJ1-2, with TRBD1 identical over 7 bases. Per germline, CDR1 MDHEN and CDR2 SYDVKM. The CDR3 contains 14 residues. The trim removed 4 bases at V and 7 bases at J, leaving 9 bases unmatched. CDR3 nucleotides: TGTGCCAGCAGTTATGGGACAGTCAAGAGTGGCTACACCTTC. This translates into CASSYGTVKSGYTF.

The rearrangement links TRBV7-3 to TRBJ2-5, with TRBD1 matching 7 bases. This CDR3 has 13 residues. Germline loops: CDR1 SGHTA, CDR2 FQGTGA. After removal of 5 bases from V and 4 bases from J, the junction contained 4 bases not matched to a gene. The CDR3 region is CASSDNRGETQYF. CDR3 DNA sequence: TGTGCCAGCAGCGACAACAGGGGAGAGACCCAGTACTTC.

This clone was counted at least ten times. This chain uses TRBV13 with TRBJ2-7; TRBD1 is a possible D gene (5 bases). The CDR3 runs to 11 residues. Germline values: CDR1 PRHDT, CDR2 FYEKMQ (reference sequence). Trimming stripped 5 bases from V and 12 bases from J, with 14 bases between. CDR3 region: CASSQGAVTYF. CDR3 coding DNA: TGTGCCAGCAGCCAAGGGGCAGTGACGTACTTC.

The J gene is TRBJ1-5, the V gene TRBV5-1, with D perhaps matching TRBD1 (5 bases). V lost 4 bases, J lost 0 bases, and 11 bases lay in between. The CDR3 has 15 amino acids. CDR1 SGHRS and CDR2 YFSETQ come from the germline V gene. CDR3 region: CASSGTGDSNQPQHF. The CDR3 nucleotides read TGCGCCAGCAGCGGGACGGGAGATAGCAATCAGCCCCAGCATTTT.

This clone was counted a few times. This chain joins TRBV7-2 and TRBJ2-3, with 14 positions matching TRBD2. The CDR3 totals 17 residues. The trim removed 6 bases at V and 3 bases at J, leaving 8 bases unmatched. Germline V CDR1 and CDR2: SGHTA, FQGNSA. In DNA, the CDR3 is TGTGCCAGCAGTCGCATGACTAGCGGGGGGGCAACAGATACGCAGTATTTT. Protein product: CASSRMTSGGATDTQYF.

This clone was found a few times. The chain is built from TRBV7-2 and TRBJ2-5, with TRBD2 as a possible D gene (5 bases). The CDR3 consists of 16 residues. The germline CDR1 and CDR2 sequences are SGHTA and FQGNSA. V lost 1 base, J lost 4 bases, and 16 bases lay in between. The CDR3 sequence is CASSLEGGFTTETQYF. The CDR3 nucleotides read TGTGCCAGCAGCTTAGAGGGCGGGTTCACCACAGAGACCCAGTACTTC.

The table lists this clone with a few counts. V and J are TRBV7-3 and TRBJ2-7; 8 nucleotides agree with TRBD2. V shed 2 bases and J 0 bases; nucleotides not matched to a gene: 3. This CDR3 comprises 15 residues. Germline CDR1 reads SGHTA; CDR2 reads FQGTGA. CDR3 loop: CASSLASGSSYEQYF. The CDR3 DNA sequence: TGTGCCAGCAGCTTAGCTAGCGGGTCCTCCTACGAGCAGTACTTC.

This clone has only a few counts. The J gene is TRBJ1-5, the V gene TRBV6-5; D ambiguous. V shed 0 bases and J shed 10 bases, with 10 bases lying between them. From germline, CDR1 is MNHEY and CDR2 SVGAGI. CDR3 length: 13 amino acids. DNA for the CDR3: TGTGCCAGCAGTTACTCAACCAATGAACCCCAGCATTTT. Its protein product is CASSYSTNEPQHF.

This clone was picked up a small number of times. The chain employs TRBV23-1 and TRBJ2-7; 7 bases fit TRBD1. TRBV23-1 is labeled an ORF, and its function is uncertain. V shed 1 base, J shed 12 bases, and the junction held 6 bases outside the gene matches. The CDR3 sequence is 12 residues long. The CDR3 spells CASSQCKGAMYF. The DNA for the CDR3 is TGCGCCAGCAGTCAATGTAAGGGGGCGATGTACTTC.

This clone was observed a handful of times. The V and J genes are TRBV28 and TRBJ2-7; 7 nucleotides agree with TRBD2. After removal of 3 bases from V and 0 bases from J, the junction contained 2 bases not matched to a gene. The CDR3 runs 14 residues. Germline V gives CDR1 MDHEN, CDR2 SYDVKM. CDR3 amino acids: CASSFGGNSYEQYF. CDR3 bases: TGTGCCAGCAGTTTCGGGGGGAACTCCTACGAGCAGTACTTC.

This chain links TRBV7-2 with TRBJ1-4; D is undetermined. Trimming shortened V by 4 bases and J by 2 bases, and 17 bases separated the two germline ends. This CDR3 contains 17 residues. In germline, CDR1 is SGHTA, CDR2 FQGNSA. CDR3 protein: CASSSRTRSPTNEKLFF. The CDR3, as DNA: TGTGCCAGCAGCTCCCGAACAAGGTCTCCCACTAATGAAAAACTGTTTTTT.

This clone was observed a handful of times. The chain recombines TRBV7-8 with TRBJ2-7; maybe TRBD2 (6 bases). V was clipped by 4 bases and J by 2 bases, with 15 bases between them. The CDR3 is 15 residues long. Germline V gene lookup returns CDR1 SGHVS and CDR2 FQNEAQ. In DNA form, the CDR3 reads TGTGCCAGCAGCTCAGAGGCGGGGCGAACCTACGAGCAGTACTTC. Protein: CASSSEAGRTYEQYF.